This T cell receptor beta chain was obtained from a study of PD-1 blockade in classical Hodgkin lymphoma. Assay used: immunoSEQ multiplex PCR; TCRdb lists only in-frame clones, some missing. The repertoire holds fewer than 3,500 clones, about 69% seen once, with roughly 24% in the top ten. Time point here: cycle 4 day 1 (C4D1), after 5 to 7 weeks of nivolumab. Every patient had relapsed following autologous stem cell transplantation, and cohorts differed in brentuximab vedotin exposure. After PBMCs were thawed, their CD8+ T cells were isolated by magnetic negative selection. The best responses consisted of complete response, partial response or progressive disease. This clone has a single count. The antigen remains unidentified. The CDR3 sequence is 13 residues long. Germline V gene sequence: CDR1 WSHSY, CDR2 SAAADI. J gave up 0 bases and V 6 bases, and 1 base lay outside the gene matches. Study-level findings and limits: Prior therapy or disease activity may underlie the repertoire differences, whose causes remain undefined.

Sequenced material: CD8+ T cells from blood, taken before the fourth cycle of nivolumab. The TCR was taken from a human donor with classical Hodgkin lymphoma. The V and J genes are TRBV10-2 and TRBJ1-1; 7 bases fit TRBD1. The CDR3 protein is CASSGTVNTEAFF. The CDR3 DNA reads TGCGCCAGCAGCGGGACAGTGAACACTGAAGCTTTCTTT.